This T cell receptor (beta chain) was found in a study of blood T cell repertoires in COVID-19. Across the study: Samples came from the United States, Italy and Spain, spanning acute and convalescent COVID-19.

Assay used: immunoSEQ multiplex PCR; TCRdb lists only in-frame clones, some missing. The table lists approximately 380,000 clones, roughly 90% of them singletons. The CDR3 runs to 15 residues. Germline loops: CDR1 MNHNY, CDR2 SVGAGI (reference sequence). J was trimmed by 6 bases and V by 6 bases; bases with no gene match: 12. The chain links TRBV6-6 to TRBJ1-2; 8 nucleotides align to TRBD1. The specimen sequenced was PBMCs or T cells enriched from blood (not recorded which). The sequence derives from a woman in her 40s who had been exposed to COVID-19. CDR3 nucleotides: TGTGCCAGCAGCCCAAGACAGGGGTTTTCGGATGGCTACACCTTC. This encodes CASSPRQGFSDGYTF.